This T cell receptor beta chain was identified in a study of T cell changes during pregnancy in multiple sclerosis. With 0 bases clipped from V and 0 bases from J, the junction kept 3 bases outside the gene matches. CDR3 size: 18 residues. From germline, CDR1 is MRHNA and CDR2 SNTAGT. Assay: immunoSEQ multiplex PCR; the TCRdb copy retains only in-frame clones and omits some. The sample records tens of thousands of clones, about nine tenths being singletons. The sequencing used CD8+ T cells from peripheral blood mononuclear cells, collected in the second trimester of pregnancy. The TCR was taken from a female donor with multiple sclerosis, enrolled in a pregnancy study. V usage is TRBV6-4 and J usage is TRBJ2-6, with 9 positions matching TRBD1. The chain's CDR3 is CASSDSDRGLSGANVLTF. The CDR3 nucleotides read TGTGCCAGCAGTGACTCGGACAGGGGACTCTCTGGGGCCAACGTCCTGACTTTC.